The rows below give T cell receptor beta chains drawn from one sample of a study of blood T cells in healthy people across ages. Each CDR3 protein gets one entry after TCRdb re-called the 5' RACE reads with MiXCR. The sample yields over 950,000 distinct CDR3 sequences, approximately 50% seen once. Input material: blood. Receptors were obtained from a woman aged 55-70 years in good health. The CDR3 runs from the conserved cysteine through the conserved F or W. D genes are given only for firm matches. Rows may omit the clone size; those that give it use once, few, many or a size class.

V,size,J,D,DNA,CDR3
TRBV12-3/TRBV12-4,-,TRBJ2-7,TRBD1,TGTGCCAGCAGACCAACAGGGGCTTCAGAGTACGAGCAGTACTTC,CASRPTGASEYEQYF
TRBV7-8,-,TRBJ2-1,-,TGTGCCAGCAGCTTGAATCAGGCCAATGAGCAGTTCTTC,CASSLNQANEQFF
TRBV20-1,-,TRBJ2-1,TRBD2,TGCAGTGCTCGGGGCATCGGGGGGAGATACAATGAGCAGTTCTTC,CSARGIGGRYNEQFF
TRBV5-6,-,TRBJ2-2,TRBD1,TGTGCCAGCAGCTTCGGACAGGGGCGCAGGACCGGGGAGCTGTTTTTT,CASSFGQGRRTGELFF
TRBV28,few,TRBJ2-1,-,TGTGCCAGCAGTTTCTTCGGGGTGCAGTTCTTC,CASSFFGVQFF
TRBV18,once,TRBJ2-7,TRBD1,TGTGCCAGCTCACCGACAGGGTTTACCTACGAGCAGTACTTC,CASSPTGFTYEQYF
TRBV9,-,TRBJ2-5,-,TGTGCCAGCAGCGGCGAAGGGACCCAGTACTTC,CASSGEGTQYF
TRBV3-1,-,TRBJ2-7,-,TGTGCCAGCAGCCCTAGTAACGTAGGACAGTTCTACGAGCAGTACTTC,CASSPSNVGQFYEQYF
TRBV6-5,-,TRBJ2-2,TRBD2,TGTGCCAGCGGGCTAGCGGGAGAGGCCGGGGAGCTGTTTTTT,CASGLAGEAGELFF
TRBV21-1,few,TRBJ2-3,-,TGTGCCAGCAGCAATGGCCAGGGGACAGATACGCAGTATTTT,CASSNGQGTDTQYF
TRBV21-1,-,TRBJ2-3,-,TGTGCCAGCAGTGCTCCCTTGGGGTCTCGGTTTGCAGATACGCAGTATTTT,CASSAPLGSRFADTQYF
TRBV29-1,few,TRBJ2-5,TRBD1,TGCAGCGTTTCACGGACAGGGGGCCGATATGGAGAGACCCAGTACTTC,CSVSRTGGRYGETQYF
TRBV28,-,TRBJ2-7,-,TGTGCCAGCAGTTCACCCCGCACGGAGCAGTACTTC,CASSSPRTEQYF
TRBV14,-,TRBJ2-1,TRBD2,TGTGCCAGCAGCCAAGATCCCGGACTAGCGGCCTACAATGAGCAGTTCTTC,CASSQDPGLAAYNEQFF
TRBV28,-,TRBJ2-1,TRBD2,TGTGCCAGCAGGACTAGCGGGACCCAGAAGACGTTCTTC,CASRTSGTQKTFF
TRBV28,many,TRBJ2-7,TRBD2,TGTGCCAGCAGCCTCCGGGGGGGAAGCTACGAGCAGTACTTC,CASSLRGGSYEQYF
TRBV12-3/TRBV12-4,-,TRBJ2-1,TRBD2,TGTGCCAGCAGTTCCTGGGGGAGGGGAACCTACAATGAGCAGTTCTTC,CASSSWGRGTYNEQFF
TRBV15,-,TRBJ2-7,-,TGTGCCACCAGCAGAGCCCAGTCGCCGGGGTTCTCCTACGAGCAGTACTTC,CATSRAQSPGFSYEQYF
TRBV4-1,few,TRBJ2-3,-,TGCGCCAGCAGCCTGGAACAAGATGTCGGCACAGATACGCAGTATTTT,CASSLEQDVGTDTQYF
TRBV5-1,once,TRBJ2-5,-,TGCGCCAGCAGCCTCCTAGTTGGGTCGGAAGAGACCCAGTACTTC,CASSLLVGSEETQYF
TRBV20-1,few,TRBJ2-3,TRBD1,TGCAGTGCTCGGGGACAGGTCACAGATACGCAGTATTTT,CSARGQVTDTQYF
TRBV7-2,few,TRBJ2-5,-,TGTGCCAGCAGCGACCATACCCAAGAGACCCAGTACTTC,CASSDHTQETQYF
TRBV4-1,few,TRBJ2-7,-,TGCGCCAGCAGCCAAGCCTCAGCATTCTCCTACGAGCAGTACTTC,CASSQASAFSYEQYF
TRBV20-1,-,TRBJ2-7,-,TGCAGTGCTAGGGGTCGGGTTACCTACGAGCAGTACTTC,CSARGRVTYEQYF
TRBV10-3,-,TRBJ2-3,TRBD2,TGTGCCATCAGCATAGCGGGAGCGGTTCAAGATACGCAGTATTTT,CAISIAGAVQDTQYF
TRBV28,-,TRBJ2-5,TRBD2,TGTGCCAGCAGTTCCTGGACTAGCGGGAGCCAAGAGACCCAGTACTTC,CASSSWTSGSQETQYF
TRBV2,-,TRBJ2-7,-,TGTGCCAGCAGTTCCGAGGAGCAGTACTTC,CASSSEEQYF
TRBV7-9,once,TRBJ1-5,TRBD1,TGTGCCAGCAGCACCGGACAGGGGGACATTCAGCCCCAGCATTTT,CASSTGQGDIQPQHF
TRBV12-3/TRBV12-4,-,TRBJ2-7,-,TGTGCCAGCAGTTTCCGACTGGATTCGATCTACGAGCAGTACTTC,CASSFRLDSIYEQYF
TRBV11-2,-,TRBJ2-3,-,TGTGCCAGCAGTAACGTGGACGGCACAGATACGCAGTATTTT,CASSNVDGTDTQYF
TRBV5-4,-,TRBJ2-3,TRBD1,TGTGCCAGCAGCCTCGGACAGGGAAACACAGATACGCAGTATTTT,CASSLGQGNTDTQYF
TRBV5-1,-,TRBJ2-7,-,TGCGCCAGCAGCTTGCAGGGGTACAACTACGAGCAGTACTTC,CASSLQGYNYEQYF
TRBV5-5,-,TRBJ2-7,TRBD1,TGTGCCAGCAGCTTGGCCACAGGGGCCGTAACCTACGAGCAGTACTTC,CASSLATGAVTYEQYF
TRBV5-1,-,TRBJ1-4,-,TGCGCCAGCAGCTTATCGGGGGCGCCGAATGAAAAACTGTTTTTT,CASSLSGAPNEKLFF
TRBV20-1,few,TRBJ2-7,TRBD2,TGCAGTGCCCCGAAGGTAGCGGGAGGCCACGAGCAGTACTTC,CSAPKVAGGHEQYF
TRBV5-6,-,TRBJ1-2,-,TGTGCCAGCAGCTCCCGGATCTGGGCTGACTACACCTTC,CASSSRIWADYTF
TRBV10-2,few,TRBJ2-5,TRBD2,TGCGCCAGCAGGGATAGCGGGAGAGGGGAGACCCAGTACTTC,CASRDSGRGETQYF
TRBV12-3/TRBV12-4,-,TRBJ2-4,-,TGTGCCAGCAGTTCCCCCGGAGGGGGATACCAAAACATTCAGTACTTC,CASSSPGGGYQNIQYF
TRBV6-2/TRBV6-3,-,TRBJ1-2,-,TGTGCCAGCAGTTGGGGCTCACCGTCCCCCCTGGATAACTATGGCTACACCTTC,CASSWGSPSPLDNYGYTF
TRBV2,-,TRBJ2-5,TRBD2,TGTGCCAGCAGCCTAGTGATGACTAGCCGCCTATTGGAGCCCCAGTACTTC,CASSLVMTSRLLEPQYF
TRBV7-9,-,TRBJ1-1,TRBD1,TGTGCCAGCAGCTTACAGGGACAGGAGAACACTGAAGCTTTCTTT,CASSLQGQENTEAFF
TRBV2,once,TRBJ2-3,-,TGTGCCAGCAGTGAAGCATTAGGCCGATCGGTTGGGGATACGCAGTATTTT,CASSEALGRSVGDTQYF
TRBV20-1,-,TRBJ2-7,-,TGCAGTGCTAGAGGGGGGACAAGGCACTACGAGCAGTACTTC,CSARGGTRHYEQYF
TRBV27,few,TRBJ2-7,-,TGTGCCAGCAGTTCCTCCGGGACCGCCAAAATCTACGAGCAGTACTTC,CASSSSGTAKIYEQYF
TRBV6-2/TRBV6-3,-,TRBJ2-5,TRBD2,TGTGCCAGCAGAACTAGCGGGAGAAACAATGAGCAGTACTTC,CASRTSGRNNEQYF
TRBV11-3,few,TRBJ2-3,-,TGTGCCAGCAGCTTAAGAGCGGCGGGCGTGGCCGCAGATACGCAGTATTTT,CASSLRAAGVAADTQYF
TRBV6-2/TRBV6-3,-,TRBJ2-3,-,TGTGCCAGCACGGAGCTCGCAGGGCACACAGATACGCAGTATTTT,CASTELAGHTDTQYF
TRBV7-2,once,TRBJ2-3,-,TGTACCAGCAGCTCGGAAATGAGAGCCACAGATACGCAGTATTTT,CTSSSEMRATDTQYF
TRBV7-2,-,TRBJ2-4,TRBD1,TGTGCCAGCAGCTTCGGACAGGGCCTGGGAAACATTCAGTACTTC,CASSFGQGLGNIQYF
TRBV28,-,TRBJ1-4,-,TGTGCCAGCAGACCCGCCCTAAGGGAAAAACTGTTTTTT,CASRPALREKLFF
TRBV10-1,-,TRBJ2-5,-,TGCGCCAGCAGTCGGGCAGACGGGACCCAGTACTTC,CASSRADGTQYF
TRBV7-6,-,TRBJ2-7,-,TGTGCCAGCGGTGTTGGTTGGGCGTTAGTGGGGAGCTCCTACGAGCAGTACTTC,CASGVGWALVGSSYEQYF
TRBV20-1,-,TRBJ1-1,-,TGCAGTGCTAGAGATCGGGGCAGAGCAAGCACTGAAGCTTTCTTT,CSARDRGRASTEAFF
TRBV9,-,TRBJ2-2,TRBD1,TGTGCCAGCAGCCAACGACAGGGTAACACCGGGGAGCTGTTTTTT,CASSQRQGNTGELFF
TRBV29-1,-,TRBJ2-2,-,TGCAGCGTTGTTGAACCACACACCGGGGAGCTGTTTTTT,CSVVEPHTGELFF
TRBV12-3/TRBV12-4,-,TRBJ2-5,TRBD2,TGTGCCAGCAGTTTCCAAGGACTGCGGGAGGAGACCCAGTACTTC,CASSFQGLREETQYF
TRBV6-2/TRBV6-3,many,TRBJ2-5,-,TGTGCCAGCAGTTACCGGTGGGAACTACAGGAGACCCAGTACTTC,CASSYRWELQETQYF